The 14 T cell receptor beta chains below come from one sample, sequenced in a study of early T cells in non-severe SARS-CoV-2 infection. TCRdb reprocessed the 5' RACE reads with MiXCR, giving one entry per CDR3 protein. The data hold about 60,000 distinct CDR3 sequences, with roughly an eighth observed a single time. The sequencing sample was made of whole blood. These receptor sequences come from an adult who was a healthcare worker with PCR-confirmed SARS-CoV-2 infection or an uninfected control (not recorded which).

This clonotype has just one count. This chain connects TRBV29-1 to TRBJ1-2; 9 bases map to TRBD1. Per germline, CDR1 SQVTM and CDR2 ANQGSEA. V shed 6 bases and J 5 bases; nucleotides not matched to a gene: 1. This CDR3 is built from 11 residues. CDR3 nucleotides: TGCAGCGTGGGACAGGGATATGGCTACACCTTC. This translates into CSVGQGYGYTF. Filled out from reference TRBV29-1 and TRBJ1-2, the complete variable domain reads SAVISQKPSRDICQRGTSLTIQCQVDSQVTMMFWYRQQPGQSLTLIATANQGSEATYESGFVIDKFPISRPNLTFSTLTVSNMSPEDSSIYLCSVGQGYGYTFGSGTRLTVV.

This clonotype qualifies as medium-sized. The V gene is TRBV10-2, the J gene TRBJ2-3; unclear D gene. V lost 6 bases, J lost 6 bases, and 7 bases lay in between. CDR3 length: 11 amino acids. CDR1 and CDR2 from the germline V gene are WSHSY and SAAADI. The DNA for the CDR3 is TGCGCCAGCAGACAGTCTGATACGCAGTATTTT. Protein product: CASRQSDTQYF.

The chain has TRBV9 and TRBJ2-1; TRBD1 matches 7 bases. With V trimmed by 0 bases and J by 5 bases, 5 bases remained unmatched. Germline lookup yields CDR1 SGDLS and CDR2 YYNGEE. The CDR3 sequence is 15 residues long. CDR3: CASSVVGGFNNEQFF. The CDR3 DNA reads TGTGCCAGCAGCGTAGTAGGGGGCTTCAACAATGAGCAGTTCTTC.

This clonotype was recorded many times. J is TRBJ2-7 and V is TRBV6-1, with D possibly being TRBD2 (6 bases). The CDR3 length is 15 residues. V was shortened by 1 base and J by 0 bases, with 10 bases between the two germline ends. CDR1 and CDR2 from the germline V gene are MNHNS and SASEGT. CDR3 DNA: TGTGCCAGCAGTGAAGGTCACGGGAGCTCCTACGAGCAGTACTTC. Amino acid sequence: CASSEGHGSSYEQYF.

The V gene is TRBV3-1, the J gene TRBJ2-7; D not certain. The CDR3 is made up of 11 amino acids. The V end was cut by 5 bases, the J end by 6 bases, with 8 bases between. Germline loops: CDR1 LGHDT, CDR2 YNNKEL (reference sequence). In nucleotides, the CDR3 is TGTGCCAGCAGCGTAACCTCCGAGCAGTACTTC. This encodes CASSVTSEQYF.

This clonotype counts as medium-sized (0.01 to 0.1%). The genes are TRBV27 and TRBJ2-3, with a weak D call TRBD2 (5 bases). V lost 3 bases and J 5 bases, leaving 12 bases between the germline ends. The CDR3 is 14 residues long. CDR1 and CDR2 from the germline V gene are MNHEY and SMNVEV (reference sequence). CDR3 amino acids: CASSFGRAQDTQYF. The CDR3 DNA reads TGTGCCAGCAGTTTTGGGAGAGCACAAGATACGCAGTATTTT.

The rearrangement links TRBV28 to TRBJ2-7; D remains unclear. The CDR3 contains 13 residues. Trimming stripped 2 bases from V and 3 bases from J, with 8 bases between. Germline V gene data show CDR1 as MDHEN and CDR2 as SYDVKM. CDR3 DNA sequence: TGTGCCAGCAGTTTAGTAGATAGCTACGAGCAGTACTTC. Protein: CASSLVDSYEQYF.

This chain connects TRBV29-1 to TRBJ2-3; D possibly uses TRBD1 or TRBD2 (5 bases each). V was pared by 7 bases and J by 4 bases, with 15 bases between. Germline CDR1 SQVTM, CDR2 ANQGSEA. The CDR3 totals 13 residues. CDR3 nucleotides: TGCAGCGCTCGAGGGGCAAAGGCAGATACGCAGTATTTT. Amino acids: CSARGAKADTQYF.

The sample holds a few counts of this clonotype. The chain combines TRBV7-2 with TRBJ2-6, with 9 positions matching TRBD1. This CDR3 comprises 18 residues. J gave up 6 bases and V 5 bases, and 14 bases lay outside the gene matches. CDR1 and CDR2 (germline): SGHTA, FQGNSA. CDR3 amino acids: CASSGRDRARVVANVLTF. The CDR3 DNA reads as TGTGCCAGCAGCGGCCGGGACAGGGCGAGAGTAGTGGCCAACGTCCTGACTTTC.

Ten or more counts support this clonotype. The rearrangement uses TRBV7-7 and TRBJ2-3; tentative D call: TRBD2 (6 bases). V gave up 5 bases and J gave up 5 bases, with 14 bases separating them. CDR3 size: 14 residues. Germline V gene lookup returns CDR1 SSHAT and CDR2 FNYEAQ (reference sequence). CDR3 DNA: TGTGCCAGCAGCATTAGCGGAGCAGGAGATACGCAGTATTTT. As protein: CASSISGAGDTQYF.

This clonotype occurred many times. This rearrangement joins TRBV5-1 to TRBJ2-7; possibly TRBD1 for D (6 bases). The CDR3 is made up of 15 amino acids. Deletions cut 0 bases from V and 4 bases from J, with 14 bases between. Germline CDR1 is SGHRS and CDR2 is YFSETQ. The CDR3 bases are TGCGCCAGCAGCTTGGCCTTAGGACAGCGATACGAGCAGTACTTC. Translated: CASSLALGQRYEQYF.

This clonotype has ten or more counts. The CDR3 nucleotides are TGTGCCAGCAGTTTATTGGCAGGGGCAAACACTGAAGCTTTCTTT. Its translation: CASSLLAGANTEAFF. The rearrangement uses TRBV12-3 or TRBV12-4 and TRBJ1-1; maybe TRBD1 (6 bases). This CDR3 is 15 amino acids long. Trimming pared 2 bases from V and 2 bases from J, leaving 12 bases between.

This clonotype was seen ten or more times. V is TRBV7-3 and J is TRBJ1-1; no definite D call. The V gene lost 3 bases and the J gene lost 1 base, with 12 bases spanning the gap. The CDR3 contains 15 residues. Germline V gives CDR1 SGHTA, CDR2 FQGTGA. The CDR3 DNA is TGTGCCAGCAGCTTGGGGAGGGCTCCGAACACTGAAGCTTTCTTT. This sequence encodes CASSLGRAPNTEAFF.

This clonotype was picked up many times. V gene TRBV6-6 combines with J gene TRBJ2-1, with a tentative D call TRBD2 (6 bases). The V end lost 6 bases, the J end lost 0 bases, and 12 bases lay between the germline ends. CDR3 size: 15 residues. Germline V gene data show CDR1 as MNHNY and CDR2 as SVGAGI (reference sequence). This CDR3 is CASSLAESSYNEQFF. Here the CDR3 DNA reads TGTGCCAGCAGCTTAGCGGAAAGCTCCTACAATGAGCAGTTCTTC.